This T cell receptor beta chain was sequenced during a study of T-cell reconstitution after alpha-beta-depleted transplantation in children. This CDR3 region has 14 residues. Per the germline V gene, CDR1 is SEHNR and CDR2 is FQNEAQ (reference sequence). The trim removed 5 bases at V and 3 bases at J, leaving 6 bases unmatched. Preparation of the TCRbeta library used unique molecular identifiers. TCRdb processed the PCR reads anew with MiXCR; each CDR3 protein has one entry. Here the sample spans 90,000 to 120,000 distinct CDR3 sequences, 5.5% to 7% being singletons. The source was PBMCs, mostly from graft donor cells, collected 360 days after TCRalphabeta/CD19-depleted stem cell transplant. V is TRBV7-9 and J is TRBJ1-1; 7 positions match TRBD1. This clonotype was obtained from a male patient between 2 and 10 years old who had a stem cell transplant for acute lymphoblastic leukemia, so the T cells may come from the graft donor. The CDR3 sequence: CASSQQGLYTEAFF. The CDR3 DNA is TGTGCCAGCAGCCAACAGGGGTTGTACACTGAAGCTTTCTTT. The full variable domain, in which reference TRBV7-9 and TRBJ1-1 provide the parts outside the CDR3, is DTGVSQNPRHKITKRGQNVTFRCDPISEHNRLYWYRQTLGQGPEFLTYFQNEAQLEKSRLLSDRFSAERPKGSFSTLEIQRTEQGDSAMYLCASSQQGLYTEAFFGQGTRLTVV.